This TCR beta chain is from a study of Ad26.COV2.S vaccination and SARS-CoV-2 variants. Data came from immunoSEQ multiplex PCR; TCRdb stores just in-frame clones and leaves some out. The sample comprises just under 250,000 clones, roughly 90% of which are singletons, and about 10% rests with the top ten. Germline V gives CDR1 ENHRY, CDR2 SYGVKD. CDR3 length: 13 residues. Trimming left V 6 bases short and J 1 base short, with 9 bases between. As to treatment: around 19 received Ad26.COV2.S at low or high dose, single or two shots; about 5 received placebo; per-sample allocation not given. Vaccine and placebo recipients were sampled on day 63 after the first injection.

This chain uses TRBV10-3 with TRBJ1-1, with TRBD1 as a possible D gene (6 bases). This sequence was found in a person aged 18-60 years who received the Ad26.COV2.S COVID-19 vaccine or a placebo. The sequenced sample was peripheral blood, obtained in a trial of Ad26.COV2.S vaccine versus placebo. CDR3 DNA: TGTGCCATCAGGACAGGTAGGAACACTGAAGCTTTCTTT. Amino acids: CAIRTGRNTEAFF.